This T cell receptor (beta chain) was profiled in a study of identical twins. Study-level points and caveats: The study found excess low generation probability among twin-shared out-of-frame alpha sequences. Zero-insertion analyses could be partly confounded by invariant MAIT and iNKT cells.

This clonotype was counted a few times. Its antigen is as yet unknown. CDR3 size: 14 residues. The V and J ends lost 1 base and 4 bases respectively, with 9 bases between them. Germline-derived CDR1 and CDR2 are KGHSH and LQKENI. Unique molecular identifiers were present on the cDNA, which also gained a universal primer site by template switching. TCRdb reprocessed the 5' RACE reads with MiXCR, giving one entry per CDR3 protein. Of roughly 490,000 distinct CDR3 sequences in the sample, roughly an eighth are singletons; the top ten hold about 0.94%. Another study also made use of these data, one on yellow fever vaccine responses in identical twins.

The rearrangement links TRBV18 to TRBJ2-3, with unresolved D. Sequencing was done on a sample of CD4+ T cells sorted from blood. The source of this sequence is a young woman in good health. The DNA of the CDR3 is TGTGCCAGCTCACCACTACCGATCCCAGATACGCAGTATTTT. This translates into CASSPLPIPDTQYF.